The clone carrying this T cell receptor (beta chain) occurred a few times. Its antigen is unknown. These data come from a study of blood T cells in healthy people across ages. Study conclusions and caveats: PBMCs were not sorted, which prevented a conclusive comparison of naive versus antigen-experienced cells.

Then a second PCR, running roughly 7 to 11 cycles, was carried out with a sample-barcoded 5' primer and a J-beta primer mix. Sequencing yielded, for each sample, at least 3 million paired-end reads carrying CDR3. From the 5' RACE reads, TCRdb called clonotypes with MiXCR, one entry per CDR3 protein. Here the sample spans 1.5 million or so distinct CDR3 sequences, about 42% being singletons. Germline V gene sequence: CDR1 SEHNR, CDR2 FQNEAQ (reference sequence). V lost 8 bases and J lost 4, with 14 bases in between. The CDR3 spans 13 residues. Sequenced: blood. The chain links TRBV7-9 to TRBJ1-2; D possibly corresponds to TRBD1 (5 bases). The sequence came from a woman aged 18-29 years in good health. CDR3 amino acids: CASFRGTAYGYTF. The CDR3, as DNA: TGTGCCAGCTTTCGCGGGACGGCCTATGGCTACACCTTC.